This T cell receptor beta chain originates from a study of T cell responses to AZD1222 COVID-19 vaccine. Study results and limitations: Spike as a whole was targeted by vaccine-associated CD4 TCRs, dominant at 160-218 and 743-854. Scientists sampled the repertoires only once the peak T cell response had passed.

As to this clone: Antigen specificity is unknown.

Repertoires were generated with immunoSEQ multiplex PCR, while TCRdb's copy carries only in-frame clones and drops some. The sample holds 95,000 to 110,000 clones, 90% to 95% seen once. V lost 5 bases to trimming and J lost 0 bases, with 9 bases between them. CDR3 length equals 13 residues. Germline V CDR1 and CDR2: GTSNPN, SVGIG (reference sequence). The starting material was peripheral blood, obtained 28 days after the second AZD1222 dose. This chain uses TRBV30 with TRBJ2-3; D is tentatively TRBD1 or TRBD2 (5 bases each). The clonotype was recovered from an adult who received the AZD1222 COVID-19 vaccine. The CDR3 loop is CAWVWGSTDTQYF. CDR3 nucleotide sequence: TGTGCCTGGGTGTGGGGGAGCACAGATACGCAGTATTTT.